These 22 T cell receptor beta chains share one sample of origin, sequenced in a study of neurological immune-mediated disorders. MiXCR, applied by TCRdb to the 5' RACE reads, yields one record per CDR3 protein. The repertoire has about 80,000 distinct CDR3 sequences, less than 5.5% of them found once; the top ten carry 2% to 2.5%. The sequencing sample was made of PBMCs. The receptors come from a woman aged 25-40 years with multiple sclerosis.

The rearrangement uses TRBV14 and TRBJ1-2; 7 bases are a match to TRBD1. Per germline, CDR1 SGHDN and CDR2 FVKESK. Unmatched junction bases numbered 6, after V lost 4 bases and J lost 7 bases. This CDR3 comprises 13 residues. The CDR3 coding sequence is TGTGCCAGCAGCCCTAAGACAGGGAGTGGCTACACCTTC. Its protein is CASSPKTGSGYTF.

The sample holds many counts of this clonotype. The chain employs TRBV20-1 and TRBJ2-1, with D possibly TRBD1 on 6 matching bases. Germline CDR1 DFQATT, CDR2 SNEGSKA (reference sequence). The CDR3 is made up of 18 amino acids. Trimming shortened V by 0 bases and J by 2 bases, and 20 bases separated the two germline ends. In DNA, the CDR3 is TGCAGTGCTAGAGATTTGTTTTTTCGACAGGTGGCCTACAATGAGCAGTTCTTC. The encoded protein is CSARDLFFRQVAYNEQFF.

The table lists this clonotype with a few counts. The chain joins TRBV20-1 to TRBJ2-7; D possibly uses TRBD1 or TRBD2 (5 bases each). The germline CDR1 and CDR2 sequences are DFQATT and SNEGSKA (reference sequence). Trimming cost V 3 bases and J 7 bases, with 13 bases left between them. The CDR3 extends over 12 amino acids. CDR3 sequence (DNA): TGCAGTGCTAGTGGGACGATCCGGGAGCAGTACTTC. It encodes CSASGTIREQYF.

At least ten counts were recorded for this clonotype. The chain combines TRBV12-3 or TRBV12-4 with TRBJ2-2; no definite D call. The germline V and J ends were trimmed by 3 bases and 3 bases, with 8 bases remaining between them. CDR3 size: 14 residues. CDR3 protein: CASSFSQDTGELFF. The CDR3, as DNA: TGTGCCAGCAGTTTTTCCCAGGACACCGGGGAGCTGTTTTTT.

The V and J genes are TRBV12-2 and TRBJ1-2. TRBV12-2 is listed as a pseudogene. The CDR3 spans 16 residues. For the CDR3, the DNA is TGTGCAAGTCGCTTAGCGGGCAGGGCATCTAACTATGGCTACACCTTC. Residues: CASRLAGRASNYGYTF.

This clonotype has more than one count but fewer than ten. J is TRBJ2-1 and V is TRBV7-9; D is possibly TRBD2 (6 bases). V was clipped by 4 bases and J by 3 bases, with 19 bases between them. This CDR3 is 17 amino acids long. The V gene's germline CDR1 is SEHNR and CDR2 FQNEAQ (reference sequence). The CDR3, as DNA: TGTGCCAGCAGCTCCCTTTCGCTCGCGGGACTCTACAATGAGCAGTTCTTC. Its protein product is CASSSLSLAGLYNEQFF.

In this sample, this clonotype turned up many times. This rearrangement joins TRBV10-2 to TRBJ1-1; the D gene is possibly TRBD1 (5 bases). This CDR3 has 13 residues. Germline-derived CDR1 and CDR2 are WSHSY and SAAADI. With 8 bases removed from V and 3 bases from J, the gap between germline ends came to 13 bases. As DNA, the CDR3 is TGCGCCAGCGCCGCGCGGGGGGACACTGAAGCTTTCTTT. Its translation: CASAARGDTEAFF.

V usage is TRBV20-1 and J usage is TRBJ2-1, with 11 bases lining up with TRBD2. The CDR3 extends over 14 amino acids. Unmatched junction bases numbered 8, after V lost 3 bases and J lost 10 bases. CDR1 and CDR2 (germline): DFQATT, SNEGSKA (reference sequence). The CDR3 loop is CSASSSGGTREQFF. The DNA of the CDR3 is TGCAGTGCTAGTTCTAGCGGGGGGACCCGGGAGCAGTTCTTC.

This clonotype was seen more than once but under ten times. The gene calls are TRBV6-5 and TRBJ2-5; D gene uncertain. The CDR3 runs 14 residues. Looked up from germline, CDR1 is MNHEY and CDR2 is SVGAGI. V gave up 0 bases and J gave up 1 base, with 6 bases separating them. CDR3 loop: CASSYSYIQETQYF. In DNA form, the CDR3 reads TGTGCCAGCAGTTACTCTTACATCCAAGAGACCCAGTACTTC.

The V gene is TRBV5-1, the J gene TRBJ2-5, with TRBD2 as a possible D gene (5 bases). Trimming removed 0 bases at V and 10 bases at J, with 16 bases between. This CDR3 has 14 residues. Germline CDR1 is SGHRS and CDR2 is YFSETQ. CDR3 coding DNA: TGCGCCAGCAGCTTGGGTGCTTTCCAAGAGGGCCAGTACTTC. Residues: CASSLGAFQEGQYF.

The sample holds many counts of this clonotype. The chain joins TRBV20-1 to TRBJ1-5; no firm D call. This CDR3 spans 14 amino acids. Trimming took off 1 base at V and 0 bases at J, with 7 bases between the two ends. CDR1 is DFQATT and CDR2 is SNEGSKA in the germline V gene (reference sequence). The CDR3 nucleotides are TGCAGTGCTAGAGGGGTGAATAGCAATCAGCCCCAGCATTTT. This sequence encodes CSARGVNSNQPQHF.

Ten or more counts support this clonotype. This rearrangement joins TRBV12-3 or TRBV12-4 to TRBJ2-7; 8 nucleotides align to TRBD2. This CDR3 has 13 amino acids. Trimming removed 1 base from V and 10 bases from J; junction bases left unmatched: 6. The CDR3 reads CASSLGPAGEQYF. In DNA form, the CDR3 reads TGTGCCAGCAGTTTAGGCCCAGCGGGGGAACAGTACTTC.

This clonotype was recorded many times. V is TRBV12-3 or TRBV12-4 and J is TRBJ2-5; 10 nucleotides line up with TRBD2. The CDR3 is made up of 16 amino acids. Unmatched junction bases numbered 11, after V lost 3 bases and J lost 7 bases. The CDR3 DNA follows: TGTGCCAGCAGTTTTACAGCGGGGGGGCCTGGCGGGACCCAGTACTTC. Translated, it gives CASSFTAGGPGGTQYF.

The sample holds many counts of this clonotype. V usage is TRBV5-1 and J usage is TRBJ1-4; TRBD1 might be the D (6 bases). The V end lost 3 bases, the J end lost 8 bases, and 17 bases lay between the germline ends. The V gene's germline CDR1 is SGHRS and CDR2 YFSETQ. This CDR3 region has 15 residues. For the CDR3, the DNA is TGCGCCAGCAGCTACGGGGGCGAGATCTGGGAAAAACTGTTTTTT. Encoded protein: CASSYGGEIWEKLFF.

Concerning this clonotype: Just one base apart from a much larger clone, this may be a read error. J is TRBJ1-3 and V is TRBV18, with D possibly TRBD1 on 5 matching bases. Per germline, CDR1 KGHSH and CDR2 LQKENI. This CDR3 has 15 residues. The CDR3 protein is CASSPTVASGKTIYF. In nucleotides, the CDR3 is TGTGCCAGCTCACCGACAGTAGCCTCTGGAAAAACCATATATTTT.

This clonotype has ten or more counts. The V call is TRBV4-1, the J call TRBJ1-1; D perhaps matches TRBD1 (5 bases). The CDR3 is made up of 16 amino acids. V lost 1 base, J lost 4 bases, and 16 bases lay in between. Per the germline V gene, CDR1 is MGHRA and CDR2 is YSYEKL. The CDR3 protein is CASSQGPRRGSTEAFF. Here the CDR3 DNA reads TGCGCCAGCAGCCAAGGCCCACGAAGGGGTAGCACTGAAGCTTTCTTT.

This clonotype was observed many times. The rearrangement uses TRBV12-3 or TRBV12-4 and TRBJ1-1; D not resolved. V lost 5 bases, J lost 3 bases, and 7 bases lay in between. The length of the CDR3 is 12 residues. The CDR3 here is CASSLEHTEAFF. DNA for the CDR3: TGTGCCAGCAGTCTCGAACACACTGAAGCTTTCTTT.

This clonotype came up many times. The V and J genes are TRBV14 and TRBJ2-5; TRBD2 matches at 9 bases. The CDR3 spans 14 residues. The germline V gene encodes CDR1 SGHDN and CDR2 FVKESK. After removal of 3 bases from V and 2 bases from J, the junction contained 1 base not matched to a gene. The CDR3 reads CASSQTSGQETQYF. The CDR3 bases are TGTGCCAGCAGCCAGACTAGCGGTCAAGAGACCCAGTACTTC.

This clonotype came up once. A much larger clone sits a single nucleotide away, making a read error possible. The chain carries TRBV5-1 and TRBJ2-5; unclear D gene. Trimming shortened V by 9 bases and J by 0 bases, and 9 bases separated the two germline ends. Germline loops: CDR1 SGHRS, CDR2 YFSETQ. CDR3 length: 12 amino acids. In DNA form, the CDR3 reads TGCGCCAACAGTCAGAACCAAGAGACCCAGTACTTC. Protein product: CANSQNQETQYF.

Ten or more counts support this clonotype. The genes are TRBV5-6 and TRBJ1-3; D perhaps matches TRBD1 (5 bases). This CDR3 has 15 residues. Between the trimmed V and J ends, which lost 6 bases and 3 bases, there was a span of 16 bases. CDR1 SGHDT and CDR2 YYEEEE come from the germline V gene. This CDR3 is CASMSKGYGGNTIYF. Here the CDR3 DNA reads TGTGCCAGCATGTCCAAGGGGTATGGTGGAAACACCATATATTTT.

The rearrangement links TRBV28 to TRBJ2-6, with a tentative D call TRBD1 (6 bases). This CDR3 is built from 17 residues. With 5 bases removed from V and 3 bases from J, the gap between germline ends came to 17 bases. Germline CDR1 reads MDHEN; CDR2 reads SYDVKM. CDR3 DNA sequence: TGTGCCAGCAGTCCCTTTCACGGACAGAGTGGGGCCAACGTCCTGACTTTC. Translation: CASSPFHGQSGANVLTF.

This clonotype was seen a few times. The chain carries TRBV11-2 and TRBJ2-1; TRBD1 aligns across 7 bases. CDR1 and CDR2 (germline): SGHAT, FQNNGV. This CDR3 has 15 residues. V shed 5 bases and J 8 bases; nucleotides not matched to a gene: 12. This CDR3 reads CASSPRQGLGHEQFF. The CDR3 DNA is TGTGCCAGCAGCCCACGACAGGGTCTTGGCCATGAGCAGTTCTTC.